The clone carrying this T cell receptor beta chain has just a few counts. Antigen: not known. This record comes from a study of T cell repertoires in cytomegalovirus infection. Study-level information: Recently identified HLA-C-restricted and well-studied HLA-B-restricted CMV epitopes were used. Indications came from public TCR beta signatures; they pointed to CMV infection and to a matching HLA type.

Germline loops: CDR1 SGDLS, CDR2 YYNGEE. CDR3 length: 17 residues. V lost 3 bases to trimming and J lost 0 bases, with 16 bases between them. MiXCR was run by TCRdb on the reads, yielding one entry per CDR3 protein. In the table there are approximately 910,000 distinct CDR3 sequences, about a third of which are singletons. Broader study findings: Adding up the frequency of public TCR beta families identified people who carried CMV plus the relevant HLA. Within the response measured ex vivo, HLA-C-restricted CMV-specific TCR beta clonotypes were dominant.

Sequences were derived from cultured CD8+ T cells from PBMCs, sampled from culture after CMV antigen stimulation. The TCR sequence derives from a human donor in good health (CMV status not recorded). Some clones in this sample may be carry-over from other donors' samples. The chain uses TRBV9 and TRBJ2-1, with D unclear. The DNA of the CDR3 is TGTGCCAGCAGCGGGCCCCTCGACTCTTTCTCCTACAATGAGCAGTTCTTC. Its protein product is CASSGPLDSFSYNEQFF. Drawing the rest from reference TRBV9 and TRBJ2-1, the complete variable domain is DSGVTQTPKHLITATGQRVTLRCSPRSGDLSVYWYQQSLDQGLQFLIQYYNGEERAKGNILERFSAQQFPDLHSELNLSSLELGDSALYFCASSGPLDSFSYNEQFFGPGTRLTVL.